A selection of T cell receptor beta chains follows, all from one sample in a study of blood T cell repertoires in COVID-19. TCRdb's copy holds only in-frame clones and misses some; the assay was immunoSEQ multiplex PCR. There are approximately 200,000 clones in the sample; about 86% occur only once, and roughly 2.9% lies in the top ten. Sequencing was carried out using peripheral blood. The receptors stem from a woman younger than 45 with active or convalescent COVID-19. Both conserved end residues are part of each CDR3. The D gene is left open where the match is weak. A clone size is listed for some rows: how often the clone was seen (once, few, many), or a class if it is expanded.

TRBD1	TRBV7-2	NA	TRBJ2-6	TGTGCCAGCAGCTTATGGGGACAGGGGGCATCTGGGGCCAACGTCCTGACTTTC	CASSLWGQGASGANVLTF
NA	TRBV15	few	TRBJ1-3	TGTGCCACCAGCAGAGAACTACAGGGTTTAAATGGAAACACCATATATTTT	CATSRELQGLNGNTIYF
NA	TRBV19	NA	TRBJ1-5	TGTGCCAGTAGCCTCGACAGGTCTCAGCCCCAGCATTTT	CASSLDRSQPQHF
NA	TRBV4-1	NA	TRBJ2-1	TGCGCCAGCAGCCAAATCAAAGAGAAGGGACTTGAGCAGTTCTTC	CASSQIKEKGLEQFF
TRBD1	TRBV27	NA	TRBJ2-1	TGTGCCAGCATAGGCGAAGAGGGGGCTCCATACAATGAGCAGTTCTTC	CASIGEEGAPYNEQFF
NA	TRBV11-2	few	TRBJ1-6	TGTGCCAGCAGCTTAGGAGGGCCCCTCCACTTT	CASSLGGPLHF
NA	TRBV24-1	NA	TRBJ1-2	TGTGCCACCAGTGTCCCCGGCGGATATGGCTACACCTTC	CATSVPGGYGYTF
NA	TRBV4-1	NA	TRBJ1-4	TGCGCCAGCAGCCAAGGATCGGGCAGGGTGGGTGAAAAACTGTTTTTT	CASSQGSGRVGEKLFF
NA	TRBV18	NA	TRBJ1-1	TGTGCCAGCTCACCTGAAGGACAAAAGAACACTGAAGCTTTCTTT	CASSPEGQKNTEAFF
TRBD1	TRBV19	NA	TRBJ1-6	TGTGCCAGTAGTACCGGGACAGATAATTCACCCCTCCACTTT	CASSTGTDNSPLHF
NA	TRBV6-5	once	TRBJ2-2	TGTGCCAGCAGTCCATTAACTAGGGCCGGGGAGCTGTTTTTT	CASSPLTRAGELFF
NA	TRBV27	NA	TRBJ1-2	TGTGCCAGCAGGGAAGGCGGTAACTATGGCTACACCTTC	CASREGGNYGYTF
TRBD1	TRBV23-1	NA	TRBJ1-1	TGCGCCACCGGGACAGTGGGCACTGAAGCTTTCTTT	CATGTVGTEAFF
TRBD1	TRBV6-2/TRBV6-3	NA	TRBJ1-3	TGTGCCAGCAGTTACAGGACAGGGACTGGAAACACCATATATTTT	CASSYRTGTGNTIYF
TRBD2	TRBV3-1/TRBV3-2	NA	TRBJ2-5	TGTGCCAGCAGCCAAGATCTGACCGGGGGGGCCGGCGAGACCCAGTACTTC	CASSQDLTGGAGETQYF
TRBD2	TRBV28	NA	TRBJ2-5	TGTGCCAGCAGGTTGACTAGCGTAAAGGAGACCCAGTACTTC	CASRLTSVKETQYF
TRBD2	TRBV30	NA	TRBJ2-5	TGTGCCTGGAGTGGCGGGGGAGTCCAAGAGACCCAGTACTTC	CAWSGGGVQETQYF
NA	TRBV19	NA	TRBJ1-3	TGTGCCAGTAGTACTACCCGCTCTGGAAACACCATATATTTT	CASSTTRSGNTIYF
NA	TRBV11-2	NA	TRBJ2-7	TGTGCCAGCAGCTTAGGTTCAGGCTCCTACGAGCAGTACTTC	CASSLGSGSYEQYF
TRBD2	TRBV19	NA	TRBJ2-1	TGTGCCAGTAGTCCGCAAGCGGGAGGGTCCTACAATGAGCAGTTCTTC	CASSPQAGGSYNEQFF
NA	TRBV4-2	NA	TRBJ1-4	TGTGCCAGCAGCCCACAGGGATATGCAACTAATGAAAAACTGTTTTTT	CASSPQGYATNEKLFF
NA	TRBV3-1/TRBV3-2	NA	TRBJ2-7	TGTGCCAGCAGCCAACGGGGAATTCGGCTCGAGCAGTACTTC	CASSQRGIRLEQYF
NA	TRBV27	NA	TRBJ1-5	TGTGCCAGCAGTTTGAGGGCTCGGCAGCCCCAGCATTTT	CASSLRARQPQHF
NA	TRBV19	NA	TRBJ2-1	TGTGCCAGTAATCGTGGGAGAGGTGGTAATGAGCAGTTCTTC	CASNRGRGGNEQFF
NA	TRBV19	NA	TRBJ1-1	TGTGCCAGTAGTATAAGGGCCGGGGACACTGAAGCTTTCTTT	CASSIRAGDTEAFF
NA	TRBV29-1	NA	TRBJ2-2	TGCAGCGTTGCGAGTTTGAGGAACACCGGGGAGCTGTTTTTT	CSVASLRNTGELFF